The T cell receptor beta chain under discussion was sequenced for a study of vaccination and CD4 T cells after COVID-19. Sequencing of the DNA from cultured CD4+ T cells was carried out with the Oncomine TCR Beta short-read assay. TCRdb passed the PCR reads through MiXCR, listing each CDR3 protein once. The sample comprises more than 10,000 distinct CDR3 sequences, more than 70% of which are singletons, and approximately 30% rests with the top ten. On this clonotype: Its antigen is not identified.

Treatment denoted: approximately 11-day PBMC culture with coronavirus spike peptide pools or control peptides (ViraFEST assay). The origin of this receptor is a human donor who had recovered from COVID-19. The sequenced sample consisted of CD4+ T cells from blood, cultured in vitro.

This chain's CDR3 is CASSLVGGNEQFF. The CDR3 region has the DNA TGTGCCAGCAGCTTAGTAGGGGGGAATGAGCAGTTCTTC. The chain uses TRBV7-2 and TRBJ2-1, with D tentatively TRBD1 or TRBD2 (6 bases each). CDR3 length: 13 amino acids. Trimming took off 1 base at V and 7 bases at J, with 8 bases between the two ends. Germline V CDR1 and CDR2: SGHTA, FQGNSA.